The subject of this entry is one TCR beta chain. The antigen is unknown. This entry belongs to a study of T cells after yellow fever vaccination. Study results and caveats: Clonotypes found in both CD4 and CD8 compartments made up a small share.

The CDR3 extends over 13 amino acids. Deletions cut 0 bases from V and 11 bases from J, with 12 bases between. CDR1 is MNHEY, CDR2 SMNVEV, per germline (reference sequence). Each CDR3 protein is one row after TCRdb ran MiXCR on the 5' RACE reads. The sample lists 250,000 to 300,000 distinct CDR3 sequences, 7.5% to 9.5% occurring once. This specimen was CD4+ T cells sorted from PBMCs, taken 5 days after the yellow fever booster vaccination. The chain recombines TRBV27 with TRBJ2-3; D is possibly TRBD2 (5 bases). The receptor comes from a man between 18 and 29 years old who received the YFV17D yellow fever vaccine. CDR3 sequence reads: CASSLSTRGGQYF. The CDR3 DNA sequence: TGTGCCAGCAGTTTATCGACCCGTGGAGGGCAGTATTTT.